This is a list of T cell receptor beta chains from one sample in a study of Ad26.COV2.S vaccination and SARS-CoV-2 variants. Produced via immunoSEQ multiplex PCR; TCRdb's table is partial and in-frame only. The table includes over 300,000 clones, approximately 83% detected once. The sequencing used peripheral blood, collected in a trial of Ad26.COV2.S vaccine versus placebo. The receptor set was obtained from a person aged 18-65 years who received the Ad26.COV2.S COVID-19 vaccine or a placebo. CDR3s include the opening cysteine and the closing phenylalanine or tryptophan.

TRBV2	TRBJ1-2	CASSRTYGYTF
TRBV12-3/TRBV12-4	TRBJ1-4	CASSRLEKLFF
TRBV4-1	TRBJ2-7	CASSNGPPAHEQYF
TRBV5-6	TRBJ2-7	CASSLGGVSYEQYF
TRBV19	TRBJ1-5	CASSPYLNQPQHF
TRBV4-1	TRBJ1-6	CASSQDGVPYNSPLHF
TRBV12-3/TRBV12-4	TRBJ1-1	CASSLEGNTEAFF
TRBV2	TRBJ1-3	CASSVRGYYSGNTIYF
TRBV10-3	TRBJ2-7	CAISGVGEQYF
TRBV4-3	TRBJ1-3	CASSDFGTGALRGNTIYF
TRBV29-1	TRBJ2-7	CSVVTGETYEQYF
TRBV19	TRBJ2-7	CASNPGGHYEQYF
TRBV9	TRBJ1-5	CASSKHADQPQHF
TRBV4-3	TRBJ2-6	CASSQDRRERWSGANVLTF
TRBV7-9	TRBJ1-5	CASSQIDQPQHF
TRBV5-8	TRBJ2-3	CASSRGGHGTDTQYF
TRBV2	TRBJ2-1	CASRMGPFPSDEQFF
TRBV5-6	TRBJ2-1	CASSWWTSSSYNEQFF
TRBV11-2	TRBJ1-4	CASRRGAESEKLFF
TRBV6-5	TRBJ2-5	CASSLGLAGVETQYF
TRBV7-8	TRBJ1-6	CASSPDSNSPLHF
TRBV18	TRBJ1-1	CASSPVAEGQAFF
TRBV6-5	TRBJ2-4	CASTPGGNIQYF
TRBV10-3	TRBJ2-1	CAISDSERRGNEQFF
TRBV5-6	TRBJ2-7	CASSLGLAGGYYEQYF
TRBV6-5	TRBJ2-1	CASISGGTGYNEQFF
TRBV5-6	TRBJ1-3	CASSFTGPGNTIYF
TRBV27	TRBJ2-1	CASSPSGSYNEQFF
TRBV24-1	TRBJ2-1	CATSRAPSDEQFF
TRBV6-6	TRBJ1-5	CASSTGTAYSNQPQHF
TRBV28	TRBJ1-1	CASSKRGPTIF
TRBV6-2/TRBV6-3	TRBJ2-1	CASSRLVGSYNEQFF
TRBV4-3	TRBJ2-7	CASSQWTGEDEQYF
TRBV7-2	TRBJ1-3	CASSTGSAGYGNTIYF
TRBV7-8	TRBJ2-3	CASTPAGTGSTDTQYF
TRBV7-6	TRBJ2-7	CASSQAQRGVYEQYF
TRBV6-5	TRBJ1-5	CASRGDSPNQPQHF
TRBV14	TRBJ1-1	CASSQSLQGRAFF
TRBV6-5	TRBJ1-3	CASQGWGNTIYF
TRBV11-2	TRBJ2-3	CASSPMRGGTDTQYF
TRBV9	TRBJ2-7	CASSVAASGRAYEQYF
TRBV11-2	TRBJ1-1	CASSLVSRGASFF
TRBV9	TRBJ1-4	CASSGRGEKLFF
TRBV3-1/TRBV3-2	TRBJ2-7	CASSPPWGHYSYEQYF
TRBV27	TRBJ2-7	CASSLTRGGYEQYF
TRBV2	TRBJ1-2	CASTATQSYGYTF
TRBV14	TRBJ2-5	CASSQRPAGGHKLNF
TRBV6-5	TRBJ1-5	CASSTRQGVFEPQHF
TRBV10-3	TRBJ1-1	CAISEFPGQDTEAFF
TRBV6-7	TRBJ1-2	CASPPGDRYTF
TRBV7-2	TRBJ2-7	CASSLGWGGSYEQYF
TRBV6-1	TRBJ2-7	CASSEAVGYEQYF
TRBV7-9	TRBJ1-4	CASSLGAGPGEKLFF
TRBV7-2	TRBJ2-7	CASSTSSGQGYEQYF
TRBV6-2/TRBV6-3	TRBJ1-5	CASSYPGVYSNQPQHF
TRBV7-9	TRBJ1-2	CASSSRLGGDGYTF
TRBV7-9	TRBJ1-1	CASSPPGAEAFF